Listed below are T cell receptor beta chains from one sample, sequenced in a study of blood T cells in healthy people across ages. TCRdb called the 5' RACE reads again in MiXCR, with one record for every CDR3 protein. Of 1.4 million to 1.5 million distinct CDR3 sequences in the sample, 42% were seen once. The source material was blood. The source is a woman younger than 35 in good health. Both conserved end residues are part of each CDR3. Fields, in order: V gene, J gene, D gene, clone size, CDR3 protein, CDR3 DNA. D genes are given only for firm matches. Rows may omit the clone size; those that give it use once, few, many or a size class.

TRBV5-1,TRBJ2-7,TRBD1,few,CASSTGTGRAEQYF,TGCGCCAGCAGCACCGGGACAGGGAGAGCCGAGCAGTACTTC
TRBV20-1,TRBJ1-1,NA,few,CSAFTPNTEAFF,TGCAGTGCTTTCACACCGAACACTGAAGCTTTCTTT
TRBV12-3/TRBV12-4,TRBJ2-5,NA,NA,CASSLGRSQYF,TGTGCCAGCAGTTTAGGGCGATCACAGTACTTC
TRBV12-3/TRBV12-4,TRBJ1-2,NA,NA,CASSMGTSNYGYTF,TGTGCCAGCAGCATGGGAACCTCAAACTATGGCTACACCTTC
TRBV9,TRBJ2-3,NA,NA,CASSEGTLPTQYF,TGTGCCAGCAGCGAGGGGACTCTCCCAACGCAGTATTTT
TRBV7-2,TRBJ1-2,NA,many,CASSPRQGLYGYTF,TGTGCCAGCAGTCCCCGGCAGGGCCTTTATGGCTACACCTTC
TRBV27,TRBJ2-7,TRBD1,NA,CASSFLTGAGNEQYF,TGTGCCAGCAGTTTCCTAACAGGGGCAGGCAATGAGCAGTACTTC
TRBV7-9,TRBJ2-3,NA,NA,CASRAEGTDTQYF,TGTGCCAGCAGGGCTGAAGGGACAGATACGCAGTATTTT
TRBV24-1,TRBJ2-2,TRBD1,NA,CATSDPVTGDNRGELFF,TGTGCCACCAGTGATCCCGTGACAGGGGACAATAGGGGGGAGCTGTTTTTT
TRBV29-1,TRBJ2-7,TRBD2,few,CSVGVPASGRYEQYF,TGCAGCGTTGGGGTTCCGGCTAGCGGGAGATACGAGCAGTACTTC
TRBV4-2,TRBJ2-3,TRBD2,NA,CASRPRPPGLAAGDTQYF,TGTGCCAGCAGACCACGCCCCCCGGGACTAGCGGCGGGGGATACGCAGTATTTT
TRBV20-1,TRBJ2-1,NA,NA,CSARGVQGSYEQFF,TGCAGTGCTAGAGGTGTACAGGGCTCCTACGAGCAGTTCTTC
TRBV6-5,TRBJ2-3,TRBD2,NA,CASSYQGGADTQYF,TGTGCCAGCAGTTACCAGGGAGGGGCAGATACGCAGTATTTT
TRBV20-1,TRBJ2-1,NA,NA,CSARPGGQRNLYNEQFF,TGCAGTGCTAGACCTGGGGGCCAGCGGAACCTTTACAATGAGCAGTTCTTC
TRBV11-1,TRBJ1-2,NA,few,CASSSTIYGYTF,TGTGCCAGCAGCTCCACTATCTATGGCTACACCTTC
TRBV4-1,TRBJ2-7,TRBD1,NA,CASTQGGQGNHEQYF,TGCGCCAGCACCCAAGGGGGACAGGGGAACCACGAGCAGTACTTC
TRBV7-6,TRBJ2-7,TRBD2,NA,CASTPVLAGGSSYNEQYF,TGTGCCAGCACCCCGGTGCTAGCGGGAGGGAGCTCCTACAATGAGCAGTACTTC
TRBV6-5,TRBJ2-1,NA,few,CASRLIVSNEQFF,TGTGCCAGCAGACTCATAGTTTCCAATGAGCAGTTCTTC
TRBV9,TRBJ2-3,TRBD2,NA,CASSVEVSGNRTDTQYF,TGTGCCAGCAGCGTAGAGGTTAGCGGGAACCGCACAGATACGCAGTATTTT
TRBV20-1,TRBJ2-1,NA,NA,CSARGPPGVASFGLQFF,TGCAGTGCTAGAGGTCCCCCGGGGGTGGCCTCATTTGGTCTACAGTTCTTC
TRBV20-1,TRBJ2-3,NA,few,CSARFAGTTDTQYF,TGCAGTGCTAGGTTCGCCGGAACCACAGATACGCAGTATTTT
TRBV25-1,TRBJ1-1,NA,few,CASSEGSPGAFF,TGTGCCAGCAGTGAAGGATCCCCCGGAGCTTTCTTT
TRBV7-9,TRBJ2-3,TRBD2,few,CASSTQTSGSTDTQYF,TGTGCCAGCAGCACCCAGACTAGCGGAAGCACAGATACGCAGTATTTT
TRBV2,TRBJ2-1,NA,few,CASSGTGASYNEQFF,TGTGCCAGCAGTGGTACGGGGGCCTCCTACAATGAGCAGTTCTTC
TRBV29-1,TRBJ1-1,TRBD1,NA,CSVEEGTVTEAFF,TGCAGCGTTGAGGAAGGGACAGTCACTGAAGCTTTCTTT
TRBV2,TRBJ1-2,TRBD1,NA,CASRVEQGENYGYTF,TGTGCCAGCAGGGTCGAACAGGGGGAAAACTATGGCTACACCTTC
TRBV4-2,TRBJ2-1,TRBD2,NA,CASSQDGLADQYNEQFF,TGTGCCAGCAGCCAAGATGGACTAGCGGACCAATACAATGAGCAGTTCTTC
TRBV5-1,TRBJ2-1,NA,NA,CASSLGDGHQFF,TGCGCCAGCAGCTTGGGGGACGGCCATCAGTTCTTC
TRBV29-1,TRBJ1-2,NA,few,CSATIGLPGGYTF,TGCAGCGCCACTATCGGACTCCCCGGCGGCTACACCTTC
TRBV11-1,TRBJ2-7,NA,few,CASSWLGGVRSYEQYF,TGTGCCAGCAGCTGGCTTGGCGGTGTTCGCTCCTACGAGCAGTACTTC
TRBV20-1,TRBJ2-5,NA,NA,CSAVADIGGETQYF,TGCAGTGCCGTCGCGGACATTGGAGGAGAGACCCAGTACTTC
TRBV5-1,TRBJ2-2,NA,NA,CASSLISPPGELFF,TGCGCCAGCAGCTTGATCTCGCCCCCCGGGGAGCTGTTTTTT
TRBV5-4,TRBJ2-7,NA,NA,CASSGEQGYEQYF,TGTGCCAGCAGCGGGGAACAGGGTTACGAGCAGTACTTC
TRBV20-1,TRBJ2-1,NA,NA,CSAAPPPRYTGNNEQFF,TGCAGTGCCGCCCCCCCACCCAGATATACGGGGAACAATGAGCAGTTCTTC
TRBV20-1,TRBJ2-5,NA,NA,CSARLYSGGGRSQETQYF,TGCAGTGCTAGACTGTACTCCGGGGGCGGGAGAAGCCAGGAGACCCAGTACTTC
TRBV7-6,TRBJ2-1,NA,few,CASSLEAKSSYNEQFF,TGTGCCAGCAGCTTAGAGGCGAAGAGCTCCTACAATGAGCAGTTCTTC
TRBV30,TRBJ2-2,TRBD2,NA,CAWSAGVAGGPTGELFF,TGTGCCTGGAGCGCCGGGGTAGCGGGAGGGCCAACTGGGGAGCTGTTTTTT
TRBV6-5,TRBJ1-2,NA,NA,CASWADGYTF,TGTGCCAGTTGGGCGGATGGCTACACCTTC
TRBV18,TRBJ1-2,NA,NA,CASSPPGQITYGYTF,TGTGCCAGCTCACCACCAGGGCAGATCACCTATGGCTACACCTTC
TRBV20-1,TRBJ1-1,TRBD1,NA,CSARDGTGGIAEAFF,TGCAGTGCTAGAGATGGGACAGGGGGGATAGCTGAAGCTTTCTTT
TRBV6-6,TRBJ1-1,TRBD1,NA,CATMDRGDTEAFF,TGTGCCACTATGGACAGGGGAGACACTGAAGCTTTCTTT
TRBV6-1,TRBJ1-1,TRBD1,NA,CASSPTGFGTEAFF,TGTGCCAGCAGTCCGACAGGGTTCGGGACTGAAGCTTTCTTT
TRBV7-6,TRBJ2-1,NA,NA,CASSLTGQNYNEQFF,TGTGCCAGCAGCTTAACAGGTCAGAACTACAATGAGCAGTTCTTC
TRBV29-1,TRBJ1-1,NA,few,CSVEEGAFF,TGCAGCGTTGAAGAGGGAGCTTTCTTT
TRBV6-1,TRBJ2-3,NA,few,CASSEGRERTDTQYF,TGTGCCAGCAGCGAAGGACGGGAACGCACAGATACGCAGTATTTT
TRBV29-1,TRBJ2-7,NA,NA,CSVQRFSDEQYF,TGCAGCGTTCAAAGGTTTTCGGACGAGCAGTACTTC
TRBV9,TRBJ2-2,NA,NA,CASSVGQRPNTGELFF,TGTGCCAGCAGCGTAGGCCAGCGACCAAACACCGGGGAGCTGTTTTTT
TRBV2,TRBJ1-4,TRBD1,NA,CASRDRAANEKLFF,TGTGCCAGCAGGGACAGGGCGGCTAATGAAAAACTGTTTTTT
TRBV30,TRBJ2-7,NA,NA,CAWSGHEQYF,TGTGCCTGGAGTGGGCACGAGCAGTACTTC
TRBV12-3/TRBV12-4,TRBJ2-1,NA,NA,CASRAGTADYNEQFF,TGTGCCAGCAGAGCAGGGACGGCGGACTACAATGAGCAGTTCTTC
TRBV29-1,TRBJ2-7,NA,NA,CSVDYLVGHEQYF,TGCAGCGTTGATTACTTAGTGGGCCACGAGCAGTACTTC
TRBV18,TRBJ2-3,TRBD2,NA,CASSPAGLVADTQYF,TGTGCCAGCTCACCGGCCGGACTAGTTGCAGATACGCAGTATTTT
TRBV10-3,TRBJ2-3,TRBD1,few,CAISESTGWNTQYF,TGTGCCATCAGTGAGTCGACAGGGTGGAATACGCAGTATTTT